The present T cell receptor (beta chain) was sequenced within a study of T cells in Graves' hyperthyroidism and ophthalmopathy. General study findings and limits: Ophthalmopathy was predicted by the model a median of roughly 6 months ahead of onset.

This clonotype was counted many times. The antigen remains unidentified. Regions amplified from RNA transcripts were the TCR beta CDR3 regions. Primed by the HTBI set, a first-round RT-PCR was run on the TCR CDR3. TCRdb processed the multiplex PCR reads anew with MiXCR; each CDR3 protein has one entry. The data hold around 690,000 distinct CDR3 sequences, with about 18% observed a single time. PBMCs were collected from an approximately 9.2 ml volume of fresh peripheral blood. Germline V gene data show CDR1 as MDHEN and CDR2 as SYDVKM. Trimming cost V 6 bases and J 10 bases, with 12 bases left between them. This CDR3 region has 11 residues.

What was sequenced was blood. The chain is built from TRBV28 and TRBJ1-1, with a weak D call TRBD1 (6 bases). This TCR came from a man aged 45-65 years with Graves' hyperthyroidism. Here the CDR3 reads CASRDRAAAFF. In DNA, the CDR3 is TGTGCCAGCAGGGACAGAGCGGCAGCTTTCTTT.